This T cell receptor beta chain was captured by sequencing in a study of blood T cell repertoires in COVID-19. Study at large: T cells, B-cell-depleted T cells, or PBMCs supplied cDNA or gDNA.

This clone was counted between two and nine times. The ends lost 2 bases at V and 6 bases at J; junction bases unmatched: 15. The CDR3 is made up of 17 amino acids. Germline V lookup: CDR1 MGHRA, CDR2 YSYEKL. In the original analysis: The authors estimated nucleated cell counts from reference gene primer amplification. Repertoires were generated with immunoSEQ multiplex PCR, while TCRdb's copy carries only in-frame clones and drops some. V and J calls and clone size are copied from that table; D and trimming were computed from the DNA. The sample contains hundreds of thousands of clones, 86% of which appear only once. Participant age was roughly 18 to 89 years, and participants resided in around 24 US areas.

Sequenced material: PBMCs or T cells enriched from blood (not recorded which). This chain uses TRBV4-1 with TRBJ1-2, with 7 bases fitting TRBD1. The sequence was obtained from a man aged 25-40 years who had recovered from COVID-19. CDR3 residues: CASSQYSRLQGINGYTF. The CDR3 region has the DNA TGCGCCAGCAGCCAATACTCCCGATTACAGGGGATCAATGGCTACACCTTC.